The clone carrying this TCR beta chain was observed a handful of times. What it recognizes is unknown. V lost 0 bases to trimming and J lost 6 bases, with 15 bases between them. CDR3 length: 14 residues. CDR1 and CDR2 from the germline V gene are DFQATT and SNEGSKA (reference sequence). The entry originates in a study of blood T cells in healthy people across ages. Donors were healthy Caucasian individuals from Russia aged about 6 to 90. Then a second PCR, running roughly 7 to 11 cycles, was carried out with a sample-barcoded 5' primer and a J-beta primer mix. One entry per CDR3 protein results from TCRdb running MiXCR on the 5' RACE reads. The sample has about 1,400,000 distinct CDR3 sequences, around 55% seen once; the top ten hold 6.5% to 8%. Study-wide points: The study found more naive CD4+ cells and higher diversity in long-lived than aged donors. When one million T cells were used, diversity estimates were thought to be underestimates.

Input material: blood. The chain links TRBV20-1 to TRBJ2-7, with D possibly TRBD2 on 6 matching bases. This TCR was sampled from a man aged 18-30 years in good health. DNA of the CDR3: TGCAGTGCTAGAGAGCGGGGACCCACCTCCGAGCAGTACTTC. Its protein product is CSARERGPTSEQYF.